This TCR beta chain was sequenced for a study of blood T cell repertoires in COVID-19. A few counts support this clone. Repertoires were generated with immunoSEQ multiplex PCR, while TCRdb's copy carries only in-frame clones and drops some. Here the sample spans about 400,000 clones, roughly 86% being singletons. The germline gives CDR1 MDHEN, CDR2 SYDVKM. V was clipped by 3 bases and J by 0 bases, with 11 bases between them. The CDR3 runs to 16 residues. The sequence was obtained from a woman aged 25-40 years who had recovered from COVID-19. The chain is built from TRBV28 and TRBJ1-4, with D unresolved. The sequencing sample was made of PBMCs or T cells enriched from blood (not recorded which). DNA for the CDR3: TGTGCCAGCAGTTTGGCCAGTCAGACAACTAATGAAAAACTGTTTTTT. It encodes CASSLASQTTNEKLFF.